Below, 12 T cell receptor beta chains from the same sample are listed, as sequenced in a study of T-cell reconstitution after alpha-beta-depleted transplantation in children. For TCRbeta, the library was prepared with unique molecular identifiers. In TCRdb, the PCR reads were re-called with MiXCR into one record per CDR3 protein. The data contain more than 85,000 distinct CDR3 sequences, about 9.4% of them singletons. Sequencing used PBMCs from the stem cell graft donor, obtained from the stem cell graft. Every receptor here comes from a human donor who donated a stem cell graft to a child with acute lymphoblastic leukemia.

This clonotype was detected many times. The chain combines TRBV6-2 or TRBV6-3 with TRBJ2-4, with 8 bases fitting TRBD1. J was trimmed by 6 bases and V by 6 bases; bases with no gene match: 10. CDR1 is MNHEY and CDR2 is SVGEGT in the germline V gene. CDR3 length equals 15 residues. CDR3 protein: CASSRTGRHGNIQYF. CDR3 bases: TGTGCCAGCAGCAGGACAGGGAGACACGGAAACATTCAGTACTTC.

This clonotype was recorded many times. The chain employs TRBV29-1 and TRBJ2-7, with 8 bases matching TRBD2. This CDR3 contains 15 residues. Losses at the gene ends were 6 bases for V and 3 bases for J; bases not matched to a gene: 13. Per germline, CDR1 SQVTM and CDR2 ANQGSEA. The CDR3 protein is CSVGKGLDGFYEQYF. CDR3 sequence (DNA): TGCAGCGTCGGAAAGGGACTAGATGGGTTCTACGAGCAGTACTTC.

This clonotype was picked up many times. V and J are TRBV6-5 and TRBJ1-4, with 11 bases matching TRBD1. The CDR3 totals 16 residues. The trim removed 4 bases at V and 7 bases at J, leaving 8 bases unmatched. Looked up from germline, CDR1 is MNHEY and CDR2 is SVGAGI. CDR3 in amino acids: CASSSAGTGGGEKLFF. The CDR3 nucleotides are TGTGCCAGCAGTTCCGCGGGGACAGGGGGAGGTGAAAAACTGTTTTTT.

J is TRBJ1-4 and V is TRBV7-8; D is perhaps TRBD1 (5 bases). V was cut by 6 bases and J by 0 bases, with 11 bases left in between. This CDR3 comprises 15 residues. Germline V CDR1 and CDR2: SGHVS, FQNEAQ. CDR3 sequence: CASRQRGATNEKLFF. The CDR3 nucleotides are TGTGCCAGCAGGCAAAGGGGAGCAACTAATGAAAAACTGTTTTTT.

The sample holds many counts of this clonotype. V usage is TRBV9 and J usage is TRBJ1-2; D not resolved. The CDR3 totals 12 residues. V lost 4 bases to trimming and J lost 8 bases, with 12 bases between them. Germline loops: CDR1 SGDLS, CDR2 YYNGEE. DNA of the CDR3: TGTGCCAGCAGCCCAGATGAGCGGGGCTACACCTTC. Protein product: CASSPDERGYTF. Supplemented by reference TRBV9 and TRBJ1-2, the full variable domain reads DSGVTQTPKHLITATGQRVTLRCSPRSGDLSVYWYQQSLDQGLQFLIQYYNGEERAKGNILERFSAQQFPDLHSELNLSSLELGDSALYFCASSPDERGYTFGSGTRLTVV.

There are many counts of this clonotype. The chain carries TRBV7-2 and TRBJ2-7; D gene uncertain. CDR1 and CDR2 (germline): SGHTA, FQGNSA. The CDR3 covers 15 residues. Trimming took off 2 bases at V and 4 bases at J, with 15 bases between the two ends. The CDR3, as DNA: TGTGCCAGCAGCTTATCCCCGGGCGGCCAATACGAGCAGTACTTC. Translated: CASSLSPGGQYEQYF.

A note on this clonotype: This may come from a read error, since a much larger clone is one base off. The J gene is TRBJ2-6, the V gene TRBV20-1, with TRBD2 identical over 7 bases. Looked up from germline, CDR1 is DFQATT and CDR2 is SNEGSKA (reference sequence). The CDR3 length is 14 residues. DNA for the CDR3: TGCAGTGCTAGGGGGGGGACTGGGGCCAACGGCCTGACTTTC. As protein: CSARGGTGANGLTF.

This clonotype showed up many times. V and J are TRBV5-1 and TRBJ1-1; 8 positions match TRBD1. Germline CDR1 and CDR2: SGHRS and YFSETQ. This CDR3 has 14 amino acids. V gave up 2 bases and J gave up 6 bases; unmatched junction bases: 6. The CDR3, as DNA: TGCGCCAGCAGCTTAGGACAGGGCGCCCCTGAAGCTTTCTTT. Protein sequence: CASSLGQGAPEAFF.

V and J are TRBV7-9 and TRBJ2-2; 8 nucleotides align to TRBD1. This CDR3 is built from 16 residues. Germline trimming cut 4 bases from V and 4 bases from J; bases unmatched to any gene: 8. Germline V gene lookup returns CDR1 SEHNR and CDR2 FQNEAQ (reference sequence). The DNA of the CDR3 is TGTGCCAGCAGCTCCCTGACAGGGGTTGGCACCGGGGAGCTGTTTTTT. Translating gives CASSSLTGVGTGELFF. The whole variable domain, filled in from reference TRBV7-9 and TRBJ2-2, reads DTGVSQNPRHKITKRGQNVTFRCDPISEHNRLYWYRQTLGQGPEFLTYFQNEAQLEKSRLLSDRFSAERPKGSFSTLEIQRTEQGDSAMYLCASSSLTGVGTGELFFGEGSRLTVL.

This clonotype was detected ten times or more. The gene calls are TRBV5-1 and TRBJ2-3; D not certain. The CDR3 length is 12 residues. CDR1 and CDR2 from the germline V gene are SGHRS and YFSETQ. The ends were cut back, 8 bases at V and 0 bases at J, with 7 bases in the middle. CDR3 in amino acids: CASRRSTDTQYF. The CDR3 bases are TGCGCCAGTCGCCGCAGCACAGATACGCAGTATTTT.

In this sample, this clonotype turned up many times. V gene TRBV19 combines with J gene TRBJ2-5, with 7 positions matching TRBD1. With V trimmed by 4 bases and J by 4 bases, 0 bases remained unmatched. Germline-derived CDR1 and CDR2 are LNHDA and SQIVND (reference sequence). There are 12 residues in the CDR3. Here the CDR3 DNA reads TGTGCCAGTAGTACAGGGGGAGAGACCCAGTACTTC. Its protein product is CASSTGGETQYF.

This clonotype was counted ten times or more. The V and J genes are TRBV29-1 and TRBJ2-7; D may match TRBD1 or TRBD2 (6 bases each). Trimming pared 6 bases from V and 7 bases from J, leaving 22 bases between. The germline V gene has CDR1 SQVTM and CDR2 ANQGSEA. The CDR3 extends over 14 amino acids. CDR3 protein: CSVGPGAGWCEQYF. The CDR3 DNA sequence: TGCAGCGTGGGCCCGGGGGCAGGGTGGTGTGAGCAGTACTTC.